These 32 T cell receptor delta chains originate from one sample sequenced in a study of γδ T cells in repeated Plasmodium falciparum infection. TCRdb re-processed the multiplex PCR reads using CATT. The profile shows tens of thousands of delta-chain clones, approximately 1.5% of them singletons. Bulk repertoires came from Vgamma9/Vdelta2+ or Vdelta2-negative gammadelta T cells flow-sorted from PBMC. The sequenced sample was gamma-delta T cells from blood. These receptors were collected from a pool of human donors (malaria-infected and uninfected, not separated).

On this clone: This is likely an artifact of a read error, given a far larger clone one base away. At the DNA level, this CDR3 is encoded by other sequences in the same sample as well. V is TRDV2 and J is TRDJ1; 10 bases are a match to TRDD3. TCRdb does not report a J gene; here it was assigned by matching the DNA to germline references. CDR1 and CDR2 (germline): GEAIGNYY, EKD. Germline trimming cut 0 bases from V and 0 bases from J; bases unmatched to any gene: 15. This CDR3 is 20 amino acids long. The CDR3 nucleotides read TGTGCCTGTGACACCGAAGACAGGTTAACTGGGGGATTGTACACCGATAAACTCATCTTT. It is translated as CACDTEDRLTGGLYTDKLIF.

The sample holds a few counts of this clone. TCRdb records a much larger clone's protein for this DNA, with a difference at residue 13 that likely arises from a read error; the protein given is the translation of the DNA. The gene calls are TRDV1 and TRDJ1; TRDD3 is a possible D gene (6 bases). This CDR3 is 20 amino acids long. Germline V gives CDR1 TSWWSYY, CDR2 QGS. Deletions cut 0 bases from V and 7 bases from J, with 30 bases between. The CDR3 loop reads CALGELDFLLGDAKWGKLIF. The CDR3 DNA reads as TGTGCTCTTGGGGAACTTGACTTTCTCTTAGGGGATGCCAAATGGGGTAAACTCATCTTT.

On this clone itself: This likely came from a read error, as a far larger clone is one base away. The same CDR3 also results from other DNA sequences found in this sample. With the J gene uncalled, the V gene is TRDV1; the table's D call, TRDD3, has no DNA check behind it. The CDR3 totals 19 residues. CDR1 is TSWWSYY and CDR2 is QGS in the germline V gene. The CDR3 nucleotides read TGTGCTCTTGGGCTATACGGCAAATGGCGTTGGGCCTACACTGATAAACTCACCTTT. The encoded protein is CALGLYGKWRWAYTDKLTF.

J is TRDJ1 and V is TRDV1, with TRDD3 matching 10 bases. Here the J gene was assigned by germline matching of the DNA, as TCRdb has none. J lost 3 bases, V lost 2 bases, and 9 bases had no gene match. Per germline, CDR1 TSWWSYY and CDR2 QGS. The CDR3 is 17 residues long. This chain's CDR3 is CALGETSYWGMADKLIF. For the CDR3, the DNA is TGTGCTCTTGGGGAAACGTCCTACTGGGGGATGGCCGATAAACTCATCTTT.

Comment on this clone: TCRdb pairs this DNA with a much larger clone's protein that differs at residue 5, likely a read error; the protein shown was translated from the DNA. This chain uses TRDV1 with TRDJ1, with TRDD3 matching 12 bases. Germline matching of the DNA provided the J gene here, since TCRdb leaves it blank. Germline-derived CDR1 and CDR2 are TSWWSYY and QGS. Trimming removed 4 bases from V and 8 bases from J; junction bases left unmatched: 26. The CDR3 loop spans 21 amino acids. The CDR3 DNA follows: TGTGCTCTTGGGGGAACCTTAAAATTCACGGGGTACTGGGGGATACTGGGGAAACTCATCTTT. Translation gives CALGGTLKFTGYWGILGKLIF.

At least ten counts were recorded for this clone. TCRdb shows a much larger clone's protein in place of this DNA's translation, and the two differ at residue 5, likely through a read error; the protein shown is translated from the DNA. The gene calls are TRDV1 and TRDJ1; 7 nucleotides agree with TRDD2. No J segment appears in TCRdb, so it was assigned here by matching the sequence to germline. This CDR3 has 21 amino acids. V trimming: 4 bases; J trimming: 0 bases; junction bases outside the gene matches: 23. Germline values: CDR1 TSWWSYY, CDR2 QGS. The CDR3 spells CALGGVSYGGPYSLYTDKLIF. CDR3 nucleotides: TGTGCTCTTGGGGGAGTTTCCTACGGGGGGCCGTACTCTCTGTACACCGATAAACTCATCTTT.

This clone was seen many times. The TCRdb protein, from a much larger clone, departs from this DNA's translation at residue 11, likely by read error; the protein shown derives from the DNA. The V and J genes are TRDV1 and TRDJ1; no clear D. V shed 3 bases and J shed 4 bases, with 21 bases lying between them. Germline V gene lookup returns CDR1 TSWWSYY and CDR2 QGS. The CDR3 consists of 17 residues. The CDR3 DNA follows: TGTGCTCTTGGGGAGGCTACGTTTAGCCCCAACCGCGATAAACTCATCTTT. Translated: CALGEATFSPNRDKLIF.

Concerning this clone itself: This DNA's translation and the protein TCRdb lists, from a much larger clone, do not match at residue 15, likely due to a read error; the protein shown is translated from the DNA. The J gene is uncalled and the V gene is TRDV1; whether TRDD3, the table's D call, matches the DNA was not checked. Germline V CDR1 and CDR2: TSWWSYY, QGS. This CDR3 comprises 21 residues. CDR3 protein: CALGERFLPHDLGDPSDKLIF. The CDR3 DNA reads as TGTGCTCTTGGGGAACGTTTCCTACCTCACGACTTGGGTGATCCCTCGGATAAACTTATCTTC.

On this clone itself: The amino acid sequence in TCRdb belongs to a much larger clone and departs from this DNA's translation at residue 21, likely a sequencing read error; the sequence shown is translated from the DNA. The genes are TRDV1 and TRDJ1; perhaps D is TRDD2 or TRDD3 (8 bases each). CDR3 length equals 22 residues. Germline lookup yields CDR1 TSWWSYY and CDR2 QGS. In nucleotides, the CDR3 is TGTGCTCTTGGGCGCACTACGGTCCTTCCTAGGCGAGTCTGGGGATACACCGATAAACTCACCTTT. This encodes CALGRTTVLPRRVWGYTDKLTF.

This clone has only a few counts. A read error likely explains why the TCRdb protein, taken from a much larger clone, differs from this DNA's translation at residue 4; the protein shown is translated from the DNA. V gene TRDV1 combines with J gene TRDJ1, with 10 bases identical to TRDD3. TCRdb lists no J gene, so it was determined here by aligning the DNA to germline. The J segment lost 0 bases and the V segment lost 8 bases, leaving 33 bases of the junction unmatched. The germline gives CDR1 TSWWSYY, CDR2 QGS. The CDR3 is made up of 24 amino acids. CDR3: CALNTQGAFLRVGGYFVYTDKLIF. Here the CDR3 DNA reads TGTGCTCTTAATACCCAAGGGGCCTTCCTGAGGGTTGGGGGATACTTTGTGTACACCGATAAACTCATCTTT.

There are many counts of this clone. The TCRdb protein, from a much larger clone, departs from this DNA's translation at residue 13, likely by read error; the protein shown derives from the DNA. The V gene is TRDV1, the J gene TRDJ1, with TRDD3 identical over 13 bases. TCRdb carries no J gene annotation; the J gene was assigned here by matching the DNA with germline. This CDR3 spans 21 amino acids. Germline assignment: CDR1 TSWWSYY and CDR2 QGS. The ends lost 3 bases at V and 0 bases at J; junction bases unmatched: 16. CDR3 in DNA: TGTGCTCTTGGGGACCTGGACGGTACTGGGGGATACGCCATATACACCGATAAACTCATCTTT. Encoded protein: CALGDLDGTGGYAIYTDKLIF.

In its sample, this clone is medium-sized. Different DNA sequences within this sample yield the same CDR3. The chain employs TRDV1 and TRDJ1; 9 nucleotides match TRDD3. The germline gives CDR1 TSWWSYY, CDR2 QGS. J gave up 0 bases and V 7 bases, and 24 bases lay outside the gene matches. The CDR3 contains 21 residues. CDR3 loop: CALVVTITGGLQHTYTDKLIF. The CDR3 nucleotides are TGTGCTCTTGTGGTTACCATTACTGGGGGACTCCAGCACACGTACACCGATAAACTCATCTTT.

As concerns this clone: Translating this DNA gives a protein that differs at residue 14 from the TCRdb one, which belongs to a much larger clone; a read error is likely, and the protein shown is this translation. V gene TRDV1 combines with J gene TRDJ1; the D gene is possibly TRDD3 (5 bases). Since TCRdb gives no J gene, matching the DNA to germline was used here to assign it. Trimming took 2 bases from V and 3 from J, leaving 25 bases between them. The CDR3 sequence is 19 residues long. Germline-derived CDR1 and CDR2 are TSWWSYY and QGS. Written as DNA, the CDR3 is TGTGCTCTTGGGGAAACGTGGGGTCCCTCAGGGAAGTACGCCGATAAACTCATCTTT. Translated: CALGETWGPSGKYADKLIF.

By share of the sample, this clone is medium-sized. The same CDR3 is also encoded by other DNA sequences in this sample. The J gene is TRDJ1, the V gene TRDV3, with 13 bases aligning to TRDD3. CDR3 length equals 19 residues. V shed 4 bases and J 0 bases; nucleotides not matched to a gene: 17. From germline, CDR1 is TVYSNPD and CDR2 GDNSRS (reference sequence). The CDR3 is CACVLSVYWGIRNTDKLIF. Here the CDR3 DNA reads TGTGCCTGCGTCCTAAGCGTATACTGGGGGATACGCAACACCGATAAACTCATCTTT.

This clone was observed a handful of times. The translation of this DNA and the TCRdb protein of a much larger clone differ at residue 15, probably owing to a read error; the protein shown here is translated from the DNA. The chain is built from TRDV1 and TRDJ2; the match to TRDD3 covers 7 bases. This CDR3 spans 19 amino acids. Germline V gene data show CDR1 as TSWWSYY and CDR2 as QGS. CDR3 region: CALGAPFPFWGGLTEQLFF. In DNA, the CDR3 is TGTGCTCTTGGAGCCCCATTCCCCTTTTGGGGGGGATTGACAGAACAACTCTTCTTT.

This clone turned up a few times. With only one base between it and a far larger clone, this is likely a read error. The sample carries other DNA sequences with the same CDR3. The CDR3 is CALGERYWVPGRGGYTDKLIF. CDR3 DNA sequence: TGCGCTCTTGGGGAACGCTATTGGGTCCCCGGTCGAGGAGGCTACACCGATAAACTCATCTTT. The chain employs TRDV1 and TRDJ1, with a weak D call TRDD3 (5 bases). Since TCRdb gives no J gene, matching the DNA to germline was used here to assign it. In germline, CDR1 is TSWWSYY, CDR2 QGS. The CDR3 spans 21 residues.

A note on this clone: The protein in TCRdb stems from a much larger clone and differs at residue 11 from this DNA's translation, likely a read error; here the protein is translated from the DNA. The rearrangement uses TRDV1 and TRDJ2; 7 nucleotides match TRDD2. TCRdb does not report a J gene; here it was assigned by matching the DNA to germline references. Germline lookup yields CDR1 TSWWSYY and CDR2 QGS. V was clipped by 1 base and J by 5 bases; unmatched bases: 13. The CDR3 loop spans 18 amino acids. The CDR3 coding sequence is TGTGCTCTTGGGGAACAGGTTCCTACTATACCCGTTACAGCACAACTCTTCTTT. Its translation: CALGEQVPTIPVTAQLFF.

About this clone: A read error is the likely source, as a far larger clone sits one nucleotide away. The sample has other DNA sequences that encode this CDR3 too. The rearrangement uses TRDV1 and TRDJ1; 12 bases map to TRDD3. CDR3 length equals 24 residues. Trimming cost V 3 bases and J 1 base; bases outside gene matches: 27. The germline V gene has CDR1 TSWWSYY and CDR2 QGS. The CDR3 sequence is CALGELPRSWGRATGGYPTDKLIF. In DNA form, the CDR3 reads TGTGCTCTTGGGGAGCTTCCTAGGTCATGGGGCCGAGCTACTGGGGGATACCCCACCGATAAACTCATCTTT.

This clone was seen only a few times. The amino acid sequence in TCRdb belongs to a much larger clone and departs from this DNA's translation at residue 3, likely a sequencing read error; the sequence shown is translated from the DNA. V usage is TRDV3 and J usage is TRDJ1; 7 bases agree with TRDD3. V was pared by 4 bases and J by 3 bases, with 11 bases of the junction left unmatched. This CDR3 contains 14 residues. CDR1 is TVYSNPD, CDR2 GDNSRS, per germline (reference sequence). The CDR3 bases are TGTGCCTCTACTCGACTGGGGATGGCCGATAAACTCATCTTT. It encodes CASTRLGMADKLIF.

A few counts support this clone. Since a far larger clone is one base different, this is likely a read error. Other DNA sequences from this sample encode an identical CDR3 as well. The chain links TRDV1 to TRDJ1; D is possibly TRDD2 (5 bases). The J gene was missing in TCRdb and was found by matching the end of the DNA to germline. The CDR3 spans 20 residues. Germline assignment: CDR1 TSWWSYY and CDR2 QGS. The DNA of the CDR3 is TGTGCTCTTGTGGAACCCCCCCCTTTCCTGTTCGGTCATTCCCCTGATAAACTCATCTTT. Translation: CALVEPPPFLFGHSPDKLIF.

To note about this clone: TCRdb's listed protein matches a much larger clone and diverges from this DNA's translation at residue 4, likely through a read error; the protein shown comes from the DNA. J is TRDJ1 and V is TRDV3, with 7 positions matching TRDD3. Germline CDR1 and CDR2: TVYSNPD and GDNSRS (reference sequence). This CDR3 has 20 residues. The trim removed 2 bases at V and 0 bases at J, leaving 24 bases unmatched. The DNA for the CDR3 is TGTGCCTTTCGCTGTCCTGTCCCGTGGAGGTGGGGGAGAAACACCGATAAACTCATCTTT. This codes for CAFRCPVPWRWGRNTDKLIF.

This clone was recorded many times. A far larger clone differs by one base, so this is likely a read error. Other DNA sequences in this sample translate to the same CDR3. The chain joins TRDV1 to TRDJ1, with no clear D. CDR1 is TSWWSYY and CDR2 is QGS in the germline V gene. The CDR3 is made up of 19 amino acids. V shed 4 bases and J shed 2 bases, with 26 bases lying between them. CDR3 protein: CALGGPQGVPRLGTDKLIF. CDR3 bases: TGTGCTCTTGGGGGACCACAAGGGGTGCCCCGTCTTGGGACCGATAAACTCATCTTT.

Comments on this clone: Given a far larger clone just one base away, this is likely a sequencing read error. The same CDR3 also results from other DNA sequences found in this sample. The V and J genes are TRDV2 and TRDJ3; D may be TRDD3 (6 bases). The CDR3 totals 21 residues. Germline-derived CDR1 and CDR2 are GEAIGNYY and EKD. V gave up 0 bases and J gave up 0 bases, with 20 bases separating them. The CDR3 is CACDTAGGGGGSSWDTRQMFF. Here the CDR3 DNA reads TGTGCCTGTGACACCGCAGGAGGCGGGGGGGGAAGCTCCTGGGACACCCGACAGATGTTTTTC.

A note on this clone: The translation of this DNA and the TCRdb protein of a much larger clone differ at residue 10, probably owing to a read error; the protein shown here is translated from the DNA. V and J are TRDV3 and TRDJ1, with 7 bases identical to TRDD3. CDR3 length: 21 amino acids. The ends lost 2 bases at V and 1 base at J; junction bases unmatched: 28. Germline V gene data show CDR1 as TVYSNPD and CDR2 as GDNSRS (reference sequence). This CDR3 is CAFLAVPWGVYRMRGTDKLIF. The CDR3 bases are TGTGCCTTTTTAGCGGTCCCCTGGGGGGTTTACCGAATGAGGGGCACCGATAAACTCATCTTT.

This clone showed up just a few times. A far larger clone is just one base off, so this is likely a read error. The sample contains more than one DNA sequence encoding this CDR3. The V gene corresponds to TRDV2; no J gene was called; the D call of TRDD3 is as the table states it, not checked on the DNA. This CDR3 spans 23 amino acids. The germline CDR1 and CDR2 sequences are GEAIGNYY and EKD. The CDR3 is CACVVRGFGARVRLGDNTDKLIF. DNA for the CDR3: TGTGCCTGTGTAGTCCGAGGATTCGGGGCTAGGGTTCGACTGGGGGATAATACCGATAAGCTCATCTTT.

There are a few counts of this clone. Given a far larger clone just one base away, this is likely a sequencing read error. The sample contains more than one DNA sequence encoding this CDR3. The chain joins TRDV2 to TRDJ3; 13 bases match TRDD3. The J gene was not available in TCRdb and was assigned here by matching the DNA to germline segments. The CDR3 contains 21 residues. Germline V gene data show CDR1 as GEAIGNYY and CDR2 as EKD. The V segment lost 5 bases and the J segment 1 base; nucleotides outside the gene matches: 13. CDR3 region: CACAATGGYARSSWDTRQMFF. The CDR3 coding sequence is TGTGCCTGTGCTGCTACTGGGGGATACGCTCGGAGTTCCTGGGACACCCGACAGATGTTTTTC.

Comments on this clone: A read error is likely here: a far larger clone is one base away. Different DNA sequences within this sample yield the same CDR3. This chain joins TRDV1 and TRDJ1, with TRDD3 identical over 7 bases. The J gene, left out of TCRdb, was set here by checking the DNA against germline. CDR3 length: 17 amino acids. CDR1 TSWWSYY and CDR2 QGS come from the germline V gene. Trimming at V came to 2 bases and at J to 0 bases, leaving 9 bases not matched to a gene. CDR3 in DNA: TGTGCTCTTGGGGAAAGAACTTTGGGGGACTACACCGATAAACTCATCTTT. This encodes CALGERTLGDYTDKLIF.

This clone was counted a few times. Only one base separates this from a far larger clonotype, so it likely reflects a read error. The sample carries other DNA sequences with the same CDR3. The rearrangement uses TRDV1 and TRDJ1; 9 bases align to TRDD3. No J gene is reported in TCRdb; it was inferred here by comparing the DNA with germline. The CDR3 has 23 amino acids. CDR1 and CDR2 from the germline V gene are TSWWSYY and QGS. V was clipped by 2 bases and J by 0 bases; unmatched bases: 25. The CDR3, as DNA: TGTGCTCTTGGGGAATTAGAAGGACCCGTGAACGTATTGGGGGATAAAGACACCGATAAACTCATCTTT. Its translation is CALGELEGPVNVLGDKDTDKLIF.

Of note for this clone: A read error is the likely source, as a far larger clone sits one nucleotide away. The identical CDR3 is also encoded by other nucleotide sequences in the sample. The genes are TRAV38-2/DV8 and TRDJ1; the D gene is possibly TRDD2 (6 bases). Germline lookup yields CDR1 TSESDYY and CDR2 QEAYKQQN. V was pared by 5 bases and J by 0 bases, with 32 bases between. This CDR3 region has 21 residues. This chain's CDR3 is CAYRSFLMNLPYKVYTDKLIF. The CDR3 DNA reads as TGTGCTTATAGAAGCTTTCTGATGAACCTTCCATACAAGGTGTACACCGATAAACTCATCTTT.

At least ten counts were recorded for this clone. For this DNA, TCRdb reports the protein of a much larger clone, which diverges at residue 4, most likely from a read error; the protein presented here is translated directly from the DNA. The chain has TRDV1 and TRDJ1; D not resolved. V lost 7 bases and J 1 base, leaving 25 bases between the germline ends. Germline lookup yields CDR1 TSWWSYY and CDR2 QGS. The CDR3 covers 18 residues. The CDR3 DNA follows: TGTGCTCTTGAGTTCACCTCCGTACATACTTATATCACCGATAAACTCATCTTT. It codes for CALEFTSVHTYITDKLIF.

About this clone itself: TCRdb's protein for this DNA is that of a much larger clone and differs from the translation at residue 11, likely a read error; the protein shown is the DNA translation. J is TRDJ1 and V is TRDV2; D possibly corresponds to TRDD3 (6 bases). The germline V gene has CDR1 GEAIGNYY and CDR2 EKD. Trimming removed 2 bases from V and 0 bases from J, with 27 bases in between. The CDR3 covers 20 residues. The CDR3 is CACDIDRPRGNRKYTDKLIF. For the CDR3, the DNA is TGTGCCTGTGACATTGACCGGCCTCGGGGGAATAGAAAGTACACCGATAAACTCATCTTT.

Concerning this clone: This DNA's translation and the protein TCRdb lists, from a much larger clone, do not match at residue 9, likely due to a read error; the protein shown is translated from the DNA. The gene calls are TRDV1 and TRDJ1; tentatively, D is TRDD2 or TRDD3 (7 bases each). The J gene was missing in TCRdb and was found by matching the end of the DNA to germline. Germline V CDR1 and CDR2: TSWWSYY, QGS. This CDR3 region has 20 residues. Trimming stripped 3 bases from V and 0 bases from J, with 26 bases between. CDR3: CALGDNFLAGWGTHTDKLIF. As DNA, the CDR3 is TGTGCTCTTGGGGACAACTTCCTAGCTGGGTGGGGGACCCACACCGATAAACTCATCTTT.